Listed here are 20 T cell receptor beta chains from one sample, sequenced in a study of blood T cell repertoires in COVID-19. Assay: immunoSEQ multiplex PCR; the TCRdb copy retains only in-frame clones and omits some. This table holds approximately 360,000 clones, approximately 87% found once. The specimen was PBMCs or T cells enriched from blood (not recorded which). The receptors here all came from a woman aged 25-40 years with acute COVID-19.

This clone was recorded only once. The CDR3 coding sequence is TGTGCCAGCAGTCCAAGAGCGGGACCCTACAATGAGCAGTTCTTC. Translation: CASSPRAGPYNEQFF. The chain uses TRBV6-4 and TRBJ2-1, with 7 bases aligning to TRBD2. Unmatched junction bases numbered 6, after V lost 5 bases and J lost 2 bases. From germline, CDR1 is MRHNA and CDR2 SNTAGT. The CDR3 loop spans 15 amino acids.

This chain connects TRBV7-9 to TRBJ1-6; D may be TRBD1 (6 bases). With 5 bases removed from V and 5 bases from J, the gap between germline ends came to 10 bases. This CDR3 comprises 14 residues. Germline V gene sequence: CDR1 SEHNR, CDR2 FQNEAQ (reference sequence). CDR3 loop: CASSTWTDNSPLHF. The CDR3 DNA reads as TGTGCCAGCAGCACCTGGACAGATAATTCACCCCTCCACTTT. The whole variable domain, remainder taken from reference TRBV7-9 and TRBJ1-6, is DTGVSQNPRHKITKRGQNVTFRCDPISEHNRLYWYRQTLGQGPEFLTYFQNEAQLEKSRLLSDRFSAERPKGSFSTLEIQRTEQGDSAMYLCASSTWTDNSPLHFGNGTRLTVT.

The chain uses TRBV11-3 and TRBJ1-1; a possible D gene is TRBD1 (6 bases). Germline lookup yields CDR1 SGHNT and CDR2 YENEEA. The V end lost 5 bases, the J end lost 4 bases, and 17 bases lay between the germline ends. This CDR3 region has 15 residues. For the CDR3, the DNA is TGTGCCAGCAGCCGCGGGGGGGGGCGCAGCACTGAAGCTTTCTTT. It translates to CASSRGGGRSTEAFF.

J is TRBJ1-1 and V is TRBV2; unclear D gene. The CDR3 consists of 16 residues. The V and J ends lost 6 bases and 0 bases respectively, with 17 bases between them. CDR1 SNHLY and CDR2 FYNNEI come from the germline V gene. CDR3 residues: CASRGDIILLNTEAFF. CDR3 bases: TGTGCCAGCAGAGGCGACATAATCCTATTGAACACTGAAGCTTTCTTT.

The chain recombines TRBV27 with TRBJ1-2; the D gene is possibly TRBD1 (6 bases). The germline gives CDR1 MNHEY, CDR2 SMNVEV (reference sequence). Trimming stripped 2 bases from V and 3 bases from J, with 13 bases between. The CDR3 sequence is 15 residues long. The CDR3 is CASSLRGKTHYGYTF. The CDR3 DNA sequence: TGTGCCAGCAGTTTAAGGGGGAAGACCCACTATGGCTACACCTTC.

J is TRBJ1-5 and V is TRBV19, with TRBD1 identical over 7 bases. Unmatched junction bases numbered 14, after V lost 3 bases and J lost 6 bases. The germline CDR1 and CDR2 sequences are LNHDA and SQIVND (reference sequence). This CDR3 is 17 amino acids long. CDR3 DNA sequence: TGTGCCAGTAGTATTGGCACCCTAACAGGGGTCGGTCAGCCCCAGCATTTT. Translated: CASSIGTLTGVGQPQHF.

The J gene is TRBJ1-1, the V gene TRBV19, with a possible D match to TRBD1 (5 bases). Germline assignment: CDR1 LNHDA and CDR2 SQIVND (reference sequence). V was cut by 5 bases and J by 5 bases, with 9 bases left in between. There are 12 residues in the CDR3. DNA for the CDR3: TGTGCCAGTAGTCCCGGGACTACTGAAGCTTTCTTT. Protein product: CASSPGTTEAFF.

The chain combines TRBV12-3 or TRBV12-4 with TRBJ1-5, with D uncertain. The CDR3 totals 13 residues. Trimming left V 4 bases short and J 9 bases short, with 13 bases between. CDR3 bases: TGTGCCAGCAGTTATTCAGTGAGAGGGCCCCAGCATTTT. Residues: CASSYSVRGPQHF.

The rearrangement links TRBV6-2 or TRBV6-3 to TRBJ1-6; D not certain. The germline V and J ends were trimmed by 4 bases and 5 bases, with 12 bases remaining between them. This CDR3 is 15 amino acids long. CDR1 MNHEY and CDR2 SVGEGT come from the germline V gene. The CDR3 protein is CASSLVSSNNSPLHF. The CDR3 DNA follows: TGTGCCAGCAGTTTGGTGAGTTCCAATAATTCACCCCTCCACTTT.

J is TRBJ2-5 and V is TRBV7-2; the D is unclear. The CDR3 is 15 amino acids. Trimming left V 5 bases short and J 5 bases short, with 18 bases between. Germline V CDR1 and CDR2: SGHTA, FQGNSA. Written as DNA, the CDR3 is TGTGCCAGCAGCATGGGCGATGGGCGACGGGAGACCCAGTACTTC. It translates to CASSMGDGRRETQYF.

J is TRBJ1-1 and V is TRBV5-1, with 9 bases that match TRBD1. V gave up 1 base and J gave up 3 bases; unmatched junction bases: 10. This CDR3 spans 17 amino acids. CDR1 SGHRS and CDR2 YFSETQ come from the germline V gene. The CDR3 protein is CASSLSGTGSGYTEAFF. Here the CDR3 DNA reads TGCGCCAGCAGCTTGTCCGGGACAGGGTCTGGGTACACTGAAGCTTTCTTT.

The chain has TRBV9 and TRBJ2-6, with D possibly TRBD1 on 5 matching bases. Germline V lookup: CDR1 SGDLS, CDR2 YYNGEE. Trimming removed 4 bases at V and 4 bases at J, with 12 bases between. CDR3 size: 15 residues. The CDR3 DNA reads as TGTGCCAGCAGCTCCCTGGGGCCCGGGGCCAACGTCCTGACTTTC. Translating gives CASSSLGPGANVLTF.

V and J are TRBV19 and TRBJ2-4, with a tentative D call TRBD1 (6 bases). The ends were cut back, 3 bases at V and 3 bases at J, with 15 bases in the middle. Germline V gene data show CDR1 as LNHDA and CDR2 as SQIVND (reference sequence). This CDR3 is built from 16 residues. The CDR3 sequence: CASSIFPGASKNIQYF. The CDR3 bases are TGTGCCAGTAGTATTTTTCCAGGGGCAAGCAAAAACATTCAGTACTTC.

The chain carries TRBV7-2 and TRBJ2-3; D gene uncertain. The V end was cut by 5 bases, the J end by 3 bases, with 12 bases between. Germline V lookup: CDR1 SGHTA, CDR2 FQGNSA. The CDR3 is made up of 14 amino acids. The CDR3 here is CASSPSRQTDTQYF. Here the CDR3 DNA reads TGTGCCAGCAGCCCCTCGCGCCAAACAGATACGCAGTATTTT.

V gene TRBV6-5 combines with J gene TRBJ1-5; D is undetermined. Germline V CDR1 and CDR2: MNHEY, SVGAGI. The ends were cut back, 2 bases at V and 7 bases at J, with 9 bases in the middle. This CDR3 comprises 13 residues. The CDR3 nucleotides read TGTGCCAGCAGTTACACCCCGGGGCAGCCCCAGCATTTT. This codes for CASSYTPGQPQHF.

The chain employs TRBV5-1 and TRBJ1-1; 11 positions match TRBD1. Germline CDR1 reads SGHRS; CDR2 reads YFSETQ. The CDR3 is 17 residues long. Trimming removed 0 bases from V and 0 bases from J; junction bases left unmatched: 4. This chain's CDR3 is CASSLVGTGGLNTEAFF. The CDR3, as DNA: TGCGCCAGCAGCTTGGTCGGGACAGGGGGTTTGAACACTGAAGCTTTCTTT.

This sequence joins TRBV30 and TRBJ1-1, with a weak D call TRBD1 (5 bases). V was clipped by 3 bases and J by 6 bases, with 14 bases between them. CDR1 GTSNPN and CDR2 SVGIG come from the germline V gene (reference sequence). The CDR3 is made up of 13 amino acids. The chain's CDR3 is CAWSPGGFSEAFF. Here the CDR3 DNA reads TGTGCCTGGAGCCCCGGGGGGTTCTCTGAAGCTTTCTTT. Filled out from reference TRBV30 and TRBJ1-1, the complete variable domain reads SQTIHQWPATLVQPVGSPLSLECTVEGTSNPNLYWYRQAAGRGLQLLFYSVGIGQISSEVPQNLSASRPQDRQFILSSKKLLLSDSGFYLCAWSPGGFSEAFFGQGTRLTVV.

This chain connects TRBV5-1 to TRBJ1-3, with TRBD1 as a possible D gene (6 bases). CDR1 is SGHRS and CDR2 is YFSETQ in the germline V gene. The germline V and J ends were trimmed by 4 bases and 2 bases, with 16 bases remaining between them. The CDR3 has 16 amino acids. CDR3 sequence: CASSMTGSRAGNTIYF. In DNA, the CDR3 is TGCGCCAGCAGCATGACAGGATCTCGGGCTGGAAACACCATATATTTT.

The rearrangement links TRBV9 to TRBJ1-1, with a tentative D call TRBD1 (5 bases). Trimming took off 2 bases at V and 0 bases at J, with 8 bases between the two ends. This CDR3 contains 14 residues. The V gene's germline CDR1 is SGDLS and CDR2 YYNGEE. CDR3 sequence reads: CASSVDSMNTEAFF. Written as DNA, the CDR3 is TGTGCCAGCAGCGTTGACAGCATGAACACTGAAGCTTTCTTT.

In DNA, the CDR3 is TGTGCCAGCAGCCCCCCGGGACAGGGTAGTTGGTATGGCTACACCTTC. It codes for CASSPPGQGSWYGYTF. The genes are TRBV3-1 (or the pseudogene TRBV3-2) and TRBJ1-2; 9 bases match TRBD1. Germline V gives CDR1 LGHDT, CDR2 YNNKEL (reference sequence). The CDR3 covers 16 residues. With 4 bases clipped from V and 5 bases from J, the junction kept 11 bases outside the gene matches.